Listed here are 28 T cell receptor beta chains from one sample, sequenced in a study of OX40 agonist ivuxolimab in advanced cancers. Measured with immunoSEQ multiplex PCR; TCRdb has only the in-frame clones, and not every one. In the table there are 42,000 or so clones, 86% of which are singletons. This specimen consisted of CD4+ or CD8+ T cells sorted from blood, obtained in a trial of the OX40 agonist ivuxolimab. The receptors stem from an adult with an advanced solid tumor such as melanoma, head and neck, liver or kidney cancer.

The rearrangement uses TRBV19 and TRBJ1-1; D is unclear. Between the trimmed V and J ends, which lost 0 bases and 1 base, there was a span of 9 bases. The V gene's germline CDR1 is LNHDA and CDR2 SQIVND (reference sequence). This CDR3 contains 15 residues. In DNA form, the CDR3 reads TGTGCCAGTAGTATAGAGATGGGTGCGAACACTGAAGCTTTCTTT. This sequence encodes CASSIEMGANTEAFF.

This chain links TRBV7-9 with TRBJ1-6; a weak D match, TRBD1 (6 bases). The germline V and J ends were trimmed by 3 bases and 0 bases, with 9 bases remaining between them. CDR1 and CDR2 from the germline V gene are SEHNR and FQNEAQ (reference sequence). CDR3 size: 16 residues. CDR3 sequence reads: CASSFRTDSYNSPLHF. The CDR3 DNA sequence: TGTGCCAGCAGCTTTAGGACAGACTCCTATAATTCACCCCTCCACTTT.

In its sample, this clone was seen once. V usage is TRBV5-5 and J usage is TRBJ2-1; no reliable D call. Trimming took 1 base from V and 4 from J, leaving 3 bases between them. This CDR3 comprises 12 residues. Germline values: CDR1 SGHKS, CDR2 YYEKEE (reference sequence). The CDR3 DNA follows: TGTGCCAGCAGCTTGAGGTACAATGAGCAGTTCTTC. It specifies CASSLRYNEQFF.

The chain couples TRBV27 to TRBJ2-2, with a possible D match to TRBD1 (5 bases). In germline, CDR1 is MNHEY, CDR2 SMNVEV (reference sequence). V was pared by 8 bases and J by 5 bases, with 21 bases between. This CDR3 comprises 16 residues. Here the CDR3 DNA reads TGTGCCAGCGCCTGGCCGGCAGGGCCCGGGACCGGGGAGCTGTTTTTT. It translates to CASAWPAGPGTGELFF.

Only a few counts were recorded for this clone. The rearrangement joins TRBV4-1 to TRBJ2-1, with unresolved D. V was cut by 6 bases and J by 1 base, with 13 bases left in between. This CDR3 has 15 residues. Germline V gene lookup returns CDR1 MGHRA and CDR2 YSYEKL. The CDR3 reads CASSSSRASYNEQFF. For the CDR3, the DNA is TGCGCCAGCAGTTCGAGTAGGGCGTCCTACAATGAGCAGTTCTTC.

V and J are TRBV4-2 and TRBJ1-6; D is perhaps TRBD1 (5 bases). This CDR3 has 14 amino acids. Per germline, CDR1 LGHNA and CDR2 YNFKEQ. The V end lost 4 bases, the J end lost 10 bases, and 14 bases lay between the germline ends. CDR3: CASSLPGEGSPLHF. DNA of the CDR3: TGTGCCAGCAGCCTCCCTGGGGAGGGGTCACCCCTCCACTTT.

The chain couples TRBV19 to TRBJ1-5; D not certain. The germline V and J ends were trimmed by 7 bases and 9 bases, with 13 bases remaining between them. The CDR3 extends over 12 amino acids. The germline gives CDR1 LNHDA, CDR2 SQIVND (reference sequence). CDR3 nucleotides: TGTGCCAGTACCCCGGGCGGTTTGCCCCAGCATTTT. This codes for CASTPGGLPQHF.

The V gene is TRBV7-2, the J gene TRBJ2-2, with 12 positions matching TRBD2. V trimming: 2 bases; J trimming: 7 bases; junction bases outside the gene matches: 5. The CDR3 totals 16 residues. Germline-derived CDR1 and CDR2 are SGHTA and FQGNSA. The CDR3 DNA reads as TGTGCCAGCAGCTTACTAGCGGGGGGGCCTAACGGGGAGCTGTTTTTT. Translation gives CASSLLAGGPNGELFF.

The V and J genes are TRBV5-5 and TRBJ1-5; TRBD1 is a possible D gene (6 bases). The CDR3 covers 14 residues. V lost 5 bases and J 2 bases, leaving 11 bases between the germline ends. Germline CDR1 SGHKS, CDR2 YYEKEE (reference sequence). The CDR3 DNA sequence: TGTGCCAGCAGACCAGGGGTCGGCAATCAGCCCCAGCATTTT. Protein sequence: CASRPGVGNQPQHF.

The gene calls are TRBV7-3 and TRBJ1-2; D uncertain. Germline V gene sequence: CDR1 SGHTA, CDR2 FQGTGA. Trimming shortened V by 2 bases and J by 5 bases, and 12 bases separated the two germline ends. The CDR3 covers 14 residues. The CDR3 bases are TGTGCCAGCAGCTTATTCGGAGGAACGTATGGCTACACCTTC. Translation: CASSLFGGTYGYTF.

The gene calls are TRBV7-8 and TRBJ1-1; TRBD1 agrees at 9 bases. The V segment lost 3 bases and the J segment 1 base; nucleotides outside the gene matches: 0. CDR1 and CDR2 from the germline V gene are SGHVS and FQNEAQ. This CDR3 has 14 amino acids. CDR3 in DNA: TGTGCCAGCAGCTTGGACAGGGGGAACACTGAAGCTTTCTTT. Residues: CASSLDRGNTEAFF.

This clone was detected once. The chain uses TRBV9 and TRBJ1-1; D perhaps matches TRBD1 (5 bases). From germline, CDR1 is SGDLS and CDR2 YYNGEE. Trimming pared 0 bases from V and 4 bases from J, leaving 10 bases between. The CDR3 covers 14 residues. The CDR3 DNA reads TGTGCCAGCAGCGTAGGAGGGGATGCCACTGAAGCTTTCTTT. The encoded protein is CASSVGGDATEAFF.

V is TRBV7-2 and J is TRBJ1-6, with D possibly TRBD1 on 5 matching bases. Trimming removed 6 bases from V and 17 bases from J, with 23 bases in between. Germline CDR1 and CDR2: SGHTA and FQGNSA. CDR3 length: 14 residues. The CDR3 DNA reads as TGTGCCAGCAGACTACTCATAGGGACGCCGGCCGTCCACTTT. Translated: CASRLLIGTPAVHF. The full variable domain, rest sourced from reference TRBV7-2 and TRBJ1-6, is GAGVSQSPSNKVTEKGKDVELRCDPISGHTALYWYRQSLGQGLEFLIYFQGNSAPDKSGLPSDRFSAERTGGSVSTLTIQRTQQEDSAVYLCASRLLIGTPAVHFGNGTRLTVT.

This rearrangement joins TRBV27 to TRBJ2-6; a weak D match, TRBD2 (5 bases). The germline V gene has CDR1 MNHEY and CDR2 SMNVEV (reference sequence). This CDR3 is 14 amino acids long. Trimming stripped 9 bases from V and 4 bases from J, with 13 bases between. CDR3 nucleotides: TGTGCCAGTAGCGAATTGCGAGGGGCCAACGTCCTGACTTTC. Its protein product is CASSELRGANVLTF.

This rearrangement joins TRBV5-4 to TRBJ2-2; 8 bases line up with TRBD1. The V and J ends lost 4 bases and 4 bases, in that order; junction bases with no gene match: 3. This CDR3 is built from 14 residues. Germline-derived CDR1 and CDR2 are SGHNT and YYREEE (reference sequence). Here the CDR3 DNA reads TGTGCCAGCAGCCCCGGGACAGGCACCGGGGAGCTGTTTTTT. Protein product: CASSPGTGTGELFF.

The chain's CDR3 is CASSSGTDYSPLHF. The CDR3, as DNA: TGTGCCAGCAGCTCCGGGACAGACTATTCACCCCTCCACTTT. The genes are TRBV7-9 and TRBJ1-6; 7 positions match TRBD1. Germline loops: CDR1 SEHNR, CDR2 FQNEAQ (reference sequence). Trimming cost V 4 bases and J 8 bases; bases outside gene matches: 5. This CDR3 region has 14 residues.

The chain employs TRBV28 and TRBJ2-6; tentatively, D is TRBD1 (6 bases). V gave up 2 bases and J gave up 1 base, with 12 bases separating them. CDR3 length equals 17 residues. CDR1 MDHEN and CDR2 SYDVKM come from the germline V gene. The CDR3 region has the DNA TGTGCCAGCAGTTTACGGGCGCAGGGGTCTGGGGCCAACGTCCTGACTTTC. The encoded protein is CASSLRAQGSGANVLTF.

The gene calls are TRBV7-3 and TRBJ2-2; TRBD1 matches at 7 bases. The length of the CDR3 is 15 residues. The junction had 5 bases not matched to a gene; V was cut back by 3 bases and J by 4 bases. The germline CDR1 and CDR2 sequences are SGHTA and FQGTGA. The CDR3 reads CASSFRDSGTGELFF. CDR3 coding DNA: TGTGCCAGCAGCTTCCGGGACAGCGGCACCGGGGAGCTGTTTTTT.

The V and J genes are TRBV6-9 and TRBJ1-5; D is perhaps TRBD1 (6 bases). CDR1 is MNHGY and CDR2 is SVAAGI in the germline V gene. Deletions cut 6 bases from V and 6 bases from J, with 12 bases between. CDR3 length: 13 residues. CDR3 sequence (DNA): TGTGCCAGCAGGAAAACAGGGCGTCAGCCCCAGCATTTT. Amino acids: CASRKTGRQPQHF.

Regarding this clone: The CDR3 end shows no conserved phenylalanine or tryptophan, and so a read error is likely. No DNA is shown, since the ends of the CDR3 on it are uncertain; the CDR3 is the one TCRdb lists. The chain recombines TRBV7-6 with TRBJ1-2. Germline V gene lookup returns CDR1 SGHVS and CDR2 FNYEAQ. Termini included, the CDR3 measures 9 amino acids. The CDR3 reads CASSLAYEV.

The V call is TRBV11-2, the J call TRBJ1-1; no reliable D call. CDR1 and CDR2 from the germline V gene are SGHAT and FQNNGV. The V end was cut by 3 bases, the J end by 2 bases, with 10 bases between. The CDR3 covers 14 residues. The CDR3 sequence: CASSLLPLNTEAFF. The CDR3 nucleotides are TGTGCCAGCAGCTTGTTACCATTAAACACTGAAGCTTTCTTT.

V gene TRBV5-8 combines with J gene TRBJ2-2; D is possibly TRBD2 (5 bases). The V end lost 4 bases, the J end lost 3 bases, and 16 bases lay between the germline ends. CDR1 is SGHTS, CDR2 YDEGEE, per germline. The CDR3 is made up of 16 amino acids. The CDR3 DNA reads as TGTGCCAGCAGCACCCCTTCGGACTTTTACACCGGGGAGCTGTTTTTT. Encoded protein: CASSTPSDFYTGELFF. Supplemented by reference TRBV5-8 and TRBJ2-2, the full variable domain reads EAGVTQSPTHLIKTRGQQATLRCSPISGHTSVYWYQQALGLGLQFLLWYDEGEERNRGNFPPRFSGRQFPNYSSELNVNALELEDSALYLCASSTPSDFYTGELFFGEGSRLTVL.

This chain uses TRBV9 with TRBJ2-3; the D gene could be TRBD1 or TRBD2 (5 bases each). The CDR3 has 16 residues. The V and J ends lost 7 bases and 0 bases respectively, with 18 bases between them. Germline V gene sequence: CDR1 SGDLS, CDR2 YYNGEE. The CDR3 coding sequence is TGTGCCAGCGTCCGGGACCCACAGTCTAGCACAGATACGCAGTATTTT. Translating gives CASVRDPQSSTDTQYF.

V usage is TRBV5-6 and J usage is TRBJ2-3; 11 bases are a match to TRBD1. The CDR3 loop spans 14 amino acids. V trimming: 3 bases; J trimming: 3 bases; junction bases outside the gene matches: 0. Germline CDR1 and CDR2: SGHDT and YYEEEE. CDR3 protein: CASSWDRGTDTQYF. The DNA of the CDR3 is TGTGCCAGCAGCTGGGACAGGGGGACAGATACGCAGTATTTT.

The CDR3 DNA reads as TGCGCCAGCAGCCAAGTAGGAACAGGACCCAACTATGGCTACACCTTC. Its translation is CASSQVGTGPNYGYTF. This rearrangement joins TRBV4-1 to TRBJ1-2, with D perhaps TRBD1 (5 bases). Trimming left V 1 base short and J 2 bases short, with 14 bases between. Germline V gene data show CDR1 as MGHRA and CDR2 as YSYEKL. The CDR3 loop spans 16 amino acids.

The chain couples TRBV7-6 to TRBJ1-2; D possibly corresponds to TRBD1 (5 bases). Germline values: CDR1 SGHVS, CDR2 FNYEAQ. The CDR3 runs 13 residues. V gave up 5 bases and J gave up 7 bases, with 14 bases separating them. The CDR3 nucleotides are TGTGCCAGCAGCCGGGAGGGACTGGGTGGCTACACCTTC. Translating it yields CASSREGLGGYTF. Complete variable domain (other parts from reference TRBV7-6 and TRBJ1-2): GAGVSQSPRYKVTKRGQDVALRCDPISGHVSLYWYRQALGQGPEFLTYFNYEAQQDKSGLPNDRFSAERPEGSISTLTIQRTEQRDSAMYRCASSREGLGGYTFGSGTRLTVV.

This clone was counted a single time. The chain recombines TRBV11-1 with TRBJ2-7; the D call may be TRBD1 or TRBD2 (7 bases each). This CDR3 contains 16 residues. V lost 3 bases and J 6 bases, leaving 21 bases between the germline ends. Germline values: CDR1 SGHAT, CDR2 FQDESV (reference sequence). The CDR3 coding sequence is TGTGCCAGCAGCTTGGGAGGGGGCGGACAGGACCCCGAGCAGTACTTC. Its translation: CASSLGGGGQDPEQYF.

This chain connects TRBV28 to TRBJ2-5; possible D gene TRBD2, 6 bases. From germline, CDR1 is MDHEN and CDR2 SYDVKM. V was pared by 2 bases and J by 1 base, with 14 bases between. This CDR3 is built from 16 residues. In DNA form, the CDR3 reads TGTGCCAGCAGTTTAACCCACCTGGGGGGCCAAGAGACCCAGTACTTC. This sequence encodes CASSLTHLGGQETQYF.